This T cell receptor beta chain was recovered during a study of T cells in Graves' hyperthyroidism and ophthalmopathy. The germline V gene has CDR1 SSHAT and CDR2 FNYEAQ (reference sequence). The CDR3 is 19 residues long. Patients aged 18 to 65 with hyperthyroidism were newly diagnosed, with duration under 2 months. The diagnostic basis comprised clinical symptoms, serum thyroxine and TRAb, thyroid ultrasound and orbital computed tomography. This clonotype was seen at least ten times. One end of the junction is discordant with germline, which a read error may explain. Amplification yielded TCR beta CDR3 regions, with RNA transcripts as the source. Researchers ran a first-round RT-PCR on the TCR CDR3 using the HTBI primer set. One entry per CDR3 protein results from TCRdb running MiXCR on the multiplex PCR reads. In the table there are about 210,000 distinct CDR3 sequences, around 19% of which are singletons.

Sample: blood. The chain employs TRBV7-7 and TRBJ2-2; 9 bases are a match to TRBD2. This receptor was obtained from a man aged 40-49 years with Graves' hyperthyroidism. CDR3 sequence: CASSSFPIAGAQSLRELFF. DNA for the CDR3: TGTGCTAGCAGCAGTTTCCCCATAGCGGGGGCCCAATCTTTAAGGGAGCTGTTTTTT.